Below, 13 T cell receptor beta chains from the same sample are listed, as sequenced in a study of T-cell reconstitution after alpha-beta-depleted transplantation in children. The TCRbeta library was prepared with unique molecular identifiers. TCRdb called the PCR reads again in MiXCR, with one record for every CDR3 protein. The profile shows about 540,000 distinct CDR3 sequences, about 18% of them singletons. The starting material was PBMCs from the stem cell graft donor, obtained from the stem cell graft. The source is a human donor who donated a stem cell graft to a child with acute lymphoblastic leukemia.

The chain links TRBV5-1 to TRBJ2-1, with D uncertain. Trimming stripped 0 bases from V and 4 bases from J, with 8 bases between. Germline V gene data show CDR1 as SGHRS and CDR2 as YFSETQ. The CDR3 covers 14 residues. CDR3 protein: CASSLGLGYNEQFF. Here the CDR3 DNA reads TGCGCCAGCAGCTTGGGGCTAGGATACAATGAGCAGTTCTTC.

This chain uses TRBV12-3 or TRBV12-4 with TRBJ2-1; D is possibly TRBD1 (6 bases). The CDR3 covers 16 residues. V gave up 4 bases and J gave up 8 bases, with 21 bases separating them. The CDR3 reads CASSSTLNAGDDEQFF. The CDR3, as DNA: TGTGCCAGCAGTTCAACCCTCAATGCAGGGGACGATGAGCAGTTCTTC.

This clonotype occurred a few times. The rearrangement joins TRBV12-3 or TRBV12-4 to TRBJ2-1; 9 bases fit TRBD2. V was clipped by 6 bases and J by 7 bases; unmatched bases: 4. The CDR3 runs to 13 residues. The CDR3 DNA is TGTGCCAGCAGGAGCGGGAGGAATAATGAGCAGTTCTTC. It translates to CASRSGRNNEQFF.

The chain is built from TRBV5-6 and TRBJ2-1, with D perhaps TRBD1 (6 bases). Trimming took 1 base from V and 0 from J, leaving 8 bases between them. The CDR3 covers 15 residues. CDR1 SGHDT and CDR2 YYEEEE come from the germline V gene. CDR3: CASSLPGDSYNEQFF. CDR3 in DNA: TGTGCCAGCAGCTTGCCAGGGGACTCCTACAATGAGCAGTTCTTC.

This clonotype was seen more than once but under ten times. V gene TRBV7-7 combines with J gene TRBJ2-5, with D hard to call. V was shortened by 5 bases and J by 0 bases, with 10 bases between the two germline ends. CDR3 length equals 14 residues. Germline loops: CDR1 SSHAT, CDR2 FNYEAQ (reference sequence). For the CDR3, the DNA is TGTGCCAGCAGCCTCTCTAAATACCAAGAGACCCAGTACTTC. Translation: CASSLSKYQETQYF.

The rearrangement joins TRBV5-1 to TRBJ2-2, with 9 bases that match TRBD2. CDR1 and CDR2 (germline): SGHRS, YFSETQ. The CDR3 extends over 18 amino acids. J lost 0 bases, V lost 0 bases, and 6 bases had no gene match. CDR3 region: CASSLEGSGSANTGELFF. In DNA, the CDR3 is TGCGCCAGCAGCTTGGAGGGTAGCGGGAGCGCGAACACCGGGGAGCTGTTTTTT.

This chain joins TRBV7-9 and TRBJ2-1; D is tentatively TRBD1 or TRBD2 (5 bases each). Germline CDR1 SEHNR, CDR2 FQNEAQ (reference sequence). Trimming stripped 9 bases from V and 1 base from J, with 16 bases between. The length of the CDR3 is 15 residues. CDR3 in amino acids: CASWDGASSYNEQFF. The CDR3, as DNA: TGTGCCAGTTGGGACGGCGCGAGTTCCTACAATGAGCAGTTCTTC.

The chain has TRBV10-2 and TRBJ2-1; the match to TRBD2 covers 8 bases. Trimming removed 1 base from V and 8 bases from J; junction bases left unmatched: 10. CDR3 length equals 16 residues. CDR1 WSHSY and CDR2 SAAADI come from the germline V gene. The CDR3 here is CASSEFGERETDEQFF. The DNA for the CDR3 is TGCGCCAGCAGTGAGTTTGGGGAGCGGGAGACGGATGAGCAGTTCTTC.

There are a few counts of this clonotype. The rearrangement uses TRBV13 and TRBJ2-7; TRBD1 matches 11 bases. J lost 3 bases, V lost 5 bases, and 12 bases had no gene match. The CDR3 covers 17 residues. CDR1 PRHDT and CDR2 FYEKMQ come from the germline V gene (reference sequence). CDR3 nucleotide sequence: TGTGCCAGCAGCCCTAAAACAGGGACAGGGGGAGGCTACGAGCAGTACTTC. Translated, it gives CASSPKTGTGGGYEQYF.

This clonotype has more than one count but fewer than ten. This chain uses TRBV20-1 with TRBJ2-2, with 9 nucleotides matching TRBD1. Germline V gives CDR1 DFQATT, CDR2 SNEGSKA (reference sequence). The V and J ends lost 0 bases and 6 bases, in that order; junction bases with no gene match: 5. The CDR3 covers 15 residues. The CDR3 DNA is TGCAGTGCTAGAGATGGACAGGGGTCGGCCGGGGAGCTGTTTTTT. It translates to CSARDGQGSAGELFF.

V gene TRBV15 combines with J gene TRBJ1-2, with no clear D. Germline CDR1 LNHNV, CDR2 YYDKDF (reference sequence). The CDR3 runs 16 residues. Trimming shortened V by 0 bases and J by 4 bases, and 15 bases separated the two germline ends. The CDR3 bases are TGTGCCACCAGCAGAGATCTCGGGAGCACTTTCTATGGCTACACCTTC. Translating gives CATSRDLGSTFYGYTF.

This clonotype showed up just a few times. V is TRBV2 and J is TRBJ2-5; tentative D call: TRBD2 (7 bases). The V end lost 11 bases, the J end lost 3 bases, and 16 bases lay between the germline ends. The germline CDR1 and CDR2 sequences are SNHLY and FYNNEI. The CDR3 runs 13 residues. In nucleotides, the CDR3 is TGTGCCTCTACCCGGGGGGCGGAAGAGACCCAGTACTTC. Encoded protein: CASTRGAEETQYF.

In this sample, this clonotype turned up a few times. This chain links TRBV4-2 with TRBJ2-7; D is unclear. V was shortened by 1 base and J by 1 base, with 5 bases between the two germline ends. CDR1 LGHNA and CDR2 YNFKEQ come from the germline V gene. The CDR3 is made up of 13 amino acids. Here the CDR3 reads CASSQARSYEQYF. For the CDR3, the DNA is TGTGCCAGCAGCCAAGCCAGATCCTACGAGCAGTACTTC.